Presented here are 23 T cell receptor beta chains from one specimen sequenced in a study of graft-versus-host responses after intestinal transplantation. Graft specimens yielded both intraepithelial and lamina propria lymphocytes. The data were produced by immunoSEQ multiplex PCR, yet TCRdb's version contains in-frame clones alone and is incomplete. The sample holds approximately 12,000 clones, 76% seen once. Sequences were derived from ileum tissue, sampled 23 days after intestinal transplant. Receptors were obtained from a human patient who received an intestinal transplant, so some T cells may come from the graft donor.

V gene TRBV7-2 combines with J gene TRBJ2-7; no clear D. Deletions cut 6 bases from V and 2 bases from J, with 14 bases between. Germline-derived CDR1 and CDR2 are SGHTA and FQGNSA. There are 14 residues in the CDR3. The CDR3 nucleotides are TGTGCCAGCAGGGGTTGGAGTACCCCCTACGAGCAGTACTTC. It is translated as CASRGWSTPYEQYF.

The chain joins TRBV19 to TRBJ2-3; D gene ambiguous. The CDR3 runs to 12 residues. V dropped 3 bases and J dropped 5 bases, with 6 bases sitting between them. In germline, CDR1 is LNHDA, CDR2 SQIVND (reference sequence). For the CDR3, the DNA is TGTGCCAGTAGTATTTCGAGAGATACGCAGTATTTT. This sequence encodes CASSISRDTQYF.

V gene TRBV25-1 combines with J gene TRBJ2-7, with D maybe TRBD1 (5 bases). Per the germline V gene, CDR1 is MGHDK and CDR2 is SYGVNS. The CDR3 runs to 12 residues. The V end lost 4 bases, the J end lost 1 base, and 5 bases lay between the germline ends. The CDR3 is CASSAGSYEQYF. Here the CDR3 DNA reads TGTGCCAGCAGTGCAGGGTCCTACGAGCAGTACTTC.

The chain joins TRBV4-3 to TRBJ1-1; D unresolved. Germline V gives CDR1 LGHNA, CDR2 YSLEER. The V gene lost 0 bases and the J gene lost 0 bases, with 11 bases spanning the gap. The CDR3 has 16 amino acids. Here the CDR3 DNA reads TGCGCCAGCAGCCAAGAGAGTACACTCATGAACACTGAAGCTTTCTTT. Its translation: CASSQESTLMNTEAFF.

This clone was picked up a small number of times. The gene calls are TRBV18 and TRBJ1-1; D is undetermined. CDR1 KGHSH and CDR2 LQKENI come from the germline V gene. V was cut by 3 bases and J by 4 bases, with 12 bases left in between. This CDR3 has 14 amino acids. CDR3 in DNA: TGTGCCAGCTCACCGGGCATGGTTTCCACTGAAGCTTTCTTT. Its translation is CASSPGMVSTEAFF.

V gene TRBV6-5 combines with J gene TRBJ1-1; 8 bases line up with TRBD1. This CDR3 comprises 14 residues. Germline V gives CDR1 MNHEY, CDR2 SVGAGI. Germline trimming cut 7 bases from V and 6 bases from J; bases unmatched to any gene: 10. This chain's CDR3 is CASMDREMISEAFF. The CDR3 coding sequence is TGTGCCAGCATGGACAGGGAGATGATCTCTGAAGCTTTCTTT.

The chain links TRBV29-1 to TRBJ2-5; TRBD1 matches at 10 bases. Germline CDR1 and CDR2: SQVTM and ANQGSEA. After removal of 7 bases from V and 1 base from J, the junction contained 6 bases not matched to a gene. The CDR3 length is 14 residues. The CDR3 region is CSGYRTGGQETQYF. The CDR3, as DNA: TGCAGCGGTTATCGGACAGGGGGCCAAGAGACCCAGTACTTC. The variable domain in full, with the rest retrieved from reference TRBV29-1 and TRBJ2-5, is SAVISQKPSRDICQRGTSLTIQCQVDSQVTMMFWYRQQPGQSLTLIATANQGSEATYESGFVIDKFPISRPNLTFSTLTVSNMSPEDSSIYLCSGYRTGGQETQYFGPGTRLLVL.

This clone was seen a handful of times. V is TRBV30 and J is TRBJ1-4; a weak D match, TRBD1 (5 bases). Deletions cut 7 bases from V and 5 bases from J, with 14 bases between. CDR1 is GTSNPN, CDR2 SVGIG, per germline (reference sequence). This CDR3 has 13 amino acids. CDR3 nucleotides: TGTGCCTCCCCTGGGGCCGGAAATGAAAAACTGTTTTTT. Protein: CASPGAGNEKLFF.

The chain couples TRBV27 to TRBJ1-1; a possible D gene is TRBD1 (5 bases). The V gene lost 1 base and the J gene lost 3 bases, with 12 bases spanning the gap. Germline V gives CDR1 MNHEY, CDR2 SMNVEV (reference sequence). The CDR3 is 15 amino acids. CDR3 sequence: CASSLYWGGDTEAFF. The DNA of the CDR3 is TGTGCCAGCAGTTTATACTGGGGAGGGGACACTGAAGCTTTCTTT.

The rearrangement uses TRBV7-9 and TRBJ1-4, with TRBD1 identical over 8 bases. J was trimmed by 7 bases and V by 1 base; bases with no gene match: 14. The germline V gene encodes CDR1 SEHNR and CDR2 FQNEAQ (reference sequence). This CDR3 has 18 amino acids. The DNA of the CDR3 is TGTGCCAGCAGCTTAGACCGAGGACAGGGTGAAATCAGTGAAAAACTGTTTTTT. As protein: CASSLDRGQGEISEKLFF.

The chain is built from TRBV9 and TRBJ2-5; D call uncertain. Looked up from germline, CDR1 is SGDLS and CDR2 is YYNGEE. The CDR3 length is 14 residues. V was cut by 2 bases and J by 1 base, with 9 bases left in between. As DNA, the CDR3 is TGTGCCAGCAGCGTGTGGGGTCTCCAAGAGACCCAGTACTTC. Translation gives CASSVWGLQETQYF.

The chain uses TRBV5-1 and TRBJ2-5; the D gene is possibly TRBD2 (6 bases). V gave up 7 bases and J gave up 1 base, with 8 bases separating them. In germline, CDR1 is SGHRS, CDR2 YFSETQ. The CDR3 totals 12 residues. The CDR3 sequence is CASGRSQETQYF. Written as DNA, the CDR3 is TGCGCCAGCGGGAGGAGCCAAGAGACCCAGTACTTC.

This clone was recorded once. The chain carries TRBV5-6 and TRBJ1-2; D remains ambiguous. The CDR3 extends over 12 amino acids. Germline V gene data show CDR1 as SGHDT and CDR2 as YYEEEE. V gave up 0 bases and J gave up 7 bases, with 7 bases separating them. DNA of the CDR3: TGTGCCAGCAGCTTGGGCACGGGTGGCTACACCTTC. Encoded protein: CASSLGTGGYTF. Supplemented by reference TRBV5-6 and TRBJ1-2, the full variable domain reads DAGVTQSPTHLIKTRGQQVTLRCSPKSGHDTVSWYQQALGQGPQFIFQYYEEEERQRGNFPDRFSGHQFPNYSSELNVNALLLGDSALYLCASSLGTGGYTFGSGTRLTVV.

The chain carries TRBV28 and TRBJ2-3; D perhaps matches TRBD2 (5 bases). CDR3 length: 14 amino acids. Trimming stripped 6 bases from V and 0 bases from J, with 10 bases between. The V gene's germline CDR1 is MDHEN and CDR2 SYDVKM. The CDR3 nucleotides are TGTGCCAGCAGCCCCCGGAGGAGCACAGATACGCAGTATTTT. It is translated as CASSPRRSTDTQYF. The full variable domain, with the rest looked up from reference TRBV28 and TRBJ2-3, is DVKVTQSSRYLVKRTGEKVFLECVQDMDHENMFWYRQDPGLGLRLIYFSYDVKMKEKGDIPEGYSVSREKKERFSLILESASTNQTSMYLCASSPRRSTDTQYFGPGTRLTVL.

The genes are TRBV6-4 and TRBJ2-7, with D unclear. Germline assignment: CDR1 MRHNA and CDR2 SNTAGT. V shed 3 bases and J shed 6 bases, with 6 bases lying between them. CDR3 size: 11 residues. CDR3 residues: CASSERSEQYF. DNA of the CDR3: TGTGCCAGCAGTGAGAGAAGCGAGCAGTACTTC.

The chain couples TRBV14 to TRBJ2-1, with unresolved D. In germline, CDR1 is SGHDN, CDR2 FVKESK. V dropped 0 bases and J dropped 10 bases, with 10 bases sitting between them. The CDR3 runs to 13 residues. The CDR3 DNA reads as TGTGCCAGCAGCCAAGATCATCGATGGGAGCAGTTCTTC. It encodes CASSQDHRWEQFF.

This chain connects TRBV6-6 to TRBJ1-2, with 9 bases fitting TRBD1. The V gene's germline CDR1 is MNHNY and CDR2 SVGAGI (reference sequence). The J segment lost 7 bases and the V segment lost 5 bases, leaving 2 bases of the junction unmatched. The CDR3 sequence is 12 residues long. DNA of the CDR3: TGTGCCAGCAGTCCGACAGGGGGTGGCTACACCTTC. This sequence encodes CASSPTGGGYTF.

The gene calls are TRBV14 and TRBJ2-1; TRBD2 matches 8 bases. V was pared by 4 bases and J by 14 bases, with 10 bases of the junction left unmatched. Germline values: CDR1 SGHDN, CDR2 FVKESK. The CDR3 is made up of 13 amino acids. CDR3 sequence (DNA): TGTGCCAGCAGCCTGAGCCTGGGACTAGAGAAGTTCTTC. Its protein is CASSLSLGLEKFF.

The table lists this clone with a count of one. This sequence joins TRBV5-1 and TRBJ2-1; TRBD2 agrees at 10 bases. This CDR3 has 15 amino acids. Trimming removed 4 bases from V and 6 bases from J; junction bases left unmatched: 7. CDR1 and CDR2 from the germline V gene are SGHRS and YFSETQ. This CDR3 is CASSVLAGEANEQFF. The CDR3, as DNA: TGCGCCAGCAGCGTTCTAGCGGGAGAGGCCAATGAGCAGTTCTTC.

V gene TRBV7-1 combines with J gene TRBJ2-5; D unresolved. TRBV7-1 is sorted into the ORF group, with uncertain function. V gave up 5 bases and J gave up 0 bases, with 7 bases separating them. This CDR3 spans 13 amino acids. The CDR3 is CASSRPYQETQYF. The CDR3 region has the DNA TGTGCCAGCAGCCGTCCGTACCAAGAGACCCAGTACTTC.

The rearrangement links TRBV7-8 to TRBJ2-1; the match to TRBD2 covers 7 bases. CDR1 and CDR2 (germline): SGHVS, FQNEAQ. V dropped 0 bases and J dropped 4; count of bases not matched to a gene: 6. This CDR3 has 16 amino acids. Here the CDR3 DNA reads TGTGCCAGCAGCTTAGCGGCTAGCGGAGCATACAATGAGCAGTTCTTC. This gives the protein CASSLAASGAYNEQFF. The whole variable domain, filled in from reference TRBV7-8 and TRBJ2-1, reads GAGVSQSPRYKVAKRGQDVALRCDPISGHVSLFWYQQALGQGPEFLTYFQNEAQLDKSGLPSDRFFAERPEGSVSTLKIQRTQQEDSAVYLCASSLAASGAYNEQFFGPGTRLTVL.

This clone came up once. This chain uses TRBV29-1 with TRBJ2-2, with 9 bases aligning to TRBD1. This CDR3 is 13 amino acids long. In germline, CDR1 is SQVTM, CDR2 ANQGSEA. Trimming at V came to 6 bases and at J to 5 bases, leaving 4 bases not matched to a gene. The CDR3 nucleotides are TGCAGCGTGGACAGGGGAGAGACCGGGGAGCTGTTTTTT. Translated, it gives CSVDRGETGELFF.

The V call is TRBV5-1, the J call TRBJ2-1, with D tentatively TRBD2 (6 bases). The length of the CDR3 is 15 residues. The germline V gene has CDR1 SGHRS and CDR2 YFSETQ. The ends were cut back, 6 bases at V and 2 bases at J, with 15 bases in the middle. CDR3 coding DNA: TGCGCCAGCATGTTAAGCCCTAGCGCCTACAATGAGCAGTTCTTC. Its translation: CASMLSPSAYNEQFF.